This T cell receptor (beta chain) came from a study of CD8 T cells in ankylosing spondylitis. In making TCR beta libraries, quantitative 5'-RACE with molecular barcodes was used. TCRdb re-derived calls from the 5' RACE reads in MiXCR, one entry per CDR3 protein. Among about 800,000 distinct CDR3 sequences listed, about 10% were seen once. Notes on the study in general: A motif of 8 or 9 highly homologous TCR beta variants was seen as apparently characteristic of ankylosing spondylitis blood. Disease-linked clones had a CD8+ phenotype and relatively low frequency in peripheral blood. Disease-linked clones reportedly concentrated significantly in matched ankylosing spondylitis synovial fluid.

The sample holds a few counts of this clonotype. Its antigen is still unknown. Germline CDR1 LGHNA, CDR2 YSLEER. Trimming at V came to 0 bases and at J to 6 bases, leaving 12 bases not matched to a gene. The CDR3 is 17 amino acids. The chain has TRBV4-3 and TRBJ2-7; 9 positions agree with TRBD2. Material for sequencing was blood, either unsorted or a sorted T cell fraction (not recorded which). The clonotype originates from a male donor with ankylosing spondylitis. This CDR3 is CASSQDGAGGLRIEQYF. The DNA for the CDR3 is TGCGCCAGCAGCCAAGATGGAGCGGGAGGCCTAAGGATCGAGCAGTACTTC.